A selection of T cell receptor beta chains follows, all from one sample in a study of T cells after yellow fever vaccination. From the 5' RACE reads, TCRdb called clonotypes with MiXCR, one entry per CDR3 protein. This table has some 400,000 distinct CDR3 sequences, under 20% appearing once. The source was PBMCs, collected before the yellow fever booster vaccination. The receptors stem from a man younger than 35 who received the YFV17D yellow fever vaccine. The CDR3 runs from the conserved cysteine through the conserved F or W. A D gene is named only where the DNA matches it firmly. Clone size is not always given. Where it is, it says once, few, many or a class for expanded clones.

d_gene: -; j_gene: TRBJ1-2; v_gene: TRBV29-1; abundance: few; CDR3aa: CSVEDTTDYGYTF; CDR3nt: TGCAGCGTTGAAGATACGACAGACTATGGCTACACCTTC
d_gene: TRBD2; j_gene: TRBJ2-2; v_gene: TRBV10-3; abundance: -; CDR3aa: CATSLAGGMNTGELFF; CDR3nt: TGTGCCACGTCACTAGCGGGGGGGATGAACACCGGGGAGCTGTTTTTT
d_gene: TRBD1; j_gene: TRBJ2-7; v_gene: TRBV27; abundance: few; CDR3aa: CASSFLWDSSYEQYF; CDR3nt: TGTGCCAGCAGTTTTCTCTGGGACAGCTCCTACGAGCAGTACTTC
d_gene: -; j_gene: TRBJ2-3; v_gene: TRBV20-1; abundance: -; CDR3aa: CSVSGEPRTDTQYF; CDR3nt: TGCAGTGTGTCAGGGGAGCCACGCACAGATACGCAGTATTTT
d_gene: -; j_gene: TRBJ1-5; v_gene: TRBV20-1; abundance: few; CDR3aa: CSARSFGSHQPQHF; CDR3nt: TGCAGTGCTAGAAGCTTTGGATCCCATCAGCCCCAGCATTTT
d_gene: -; j_gene: TRBJ1-2; v_gene: TRBV7-9; abundance: -; CDR3aa: CASSLAGSEGYTF; CDR3nt: TGTGCCAGCAGCTTAGCAGGGTCGGAAGGCTACACCTTC
d_gene: -; j_gene: TRBJ1-1; v_gene: TRBV5-1; abundance: -; CDR3aa: CASSDGTVRDTEAFF; CDR3nt: TGCGCCAGCAGCGACGGGACGGTTAGGGACACTGAAGCTTTCTTT
d_gene: -; j_gene: TRBJ2-1; v_gene: TRBV14; abundance: few; CDR3aa: CASSQAGALTEQFF; CDR3nt: TGTGCCAGCAGCCAAGCCGGGGCCTTAACTGAGCAGTTCTTC
d_gene: -; j_gene: TRBJ2-7; v_gene: TRBV20-1; abundance: few; CDR3aa: CSASGRSSYEQYF; CDR3nt: TGCAGTGCCTCGGGACGGAGCTCCTACGAGCAGTACTTC
d_gene: -; j_gene: TRBJ2-4; v_gene: TRBV28; abundance: few; CDR3aa: CASSFRSGRNIQYF; CDR3nt: TGTGCCAGCAGTTTTCGGTCAGGGCGGAACATTCAGTACTTC
d_gene: TRBD1; j_gene: TRBJ2-7; v_gene: TRBV20-1; abundance: few; CDR3aa: CSAPNRGQLSYEQYF; CDR3nt: TGCAGTGCGCCGAACAGGGGGCAACTCTCCTACGAGCAGTACTTC
d_gene: -; j_gene: TRBJ1-5; v_gene: TRBV6-5; abundance: many; CDR3aa: CASSYNQGQPQHF; CDR3nt: TGTGCCAGCAGCTATAATCAGGGTCAGCCCCAGCATTTT
d_gene: -; j_gene: TRBJ1-1; v_gene: TRBV20-1; abundance: few; CDR3aa: CSVGPTKTFF; CDR3nt: TGCAGTGTTGGCCCCACGAAAACTTTCTTT
d_gene: -; j_gene: TRBJ1-2; v_gene: TRBV19; abundance: -; CDR3aa: CASSILGNYGYTF; CDR3nt: TGTGCCAGTAGTATATTGGGAAACTATGGCTACACCTTC
d_gene: TRBD1; j_gene: TRBJ2-4; v_gene: TRBV29-1; abundance: few; CDR3aa: CSVGDRLAKNIQYF; CDR3nt: TGCAGCGTTGGGGACAGACTAGCCAAAAACATTCAGTACTTC
d_gene: -; j_gene: TRBJ1-2; v_gene: TRBV10-2; abundance: few; CDR3aa: CASSEKAIYGYTF; CDR3nt: TGCGCCAGCAGTGAGAAGGCAATCTATGGCTACACCTTC
d_gene: TRBD1; j_gene: TRBJ2-2; v_gene: TRBV24-1; abundance: many; CDR3aa: CATSELGTAANTGELFF; CDR3nt: TGTGCCACCAGTGAACTAGGGACAGCTGCGAACACCGGGGAGCTGTTTTTT
d_gene: TRBD1; j_gene: TRBJ2-3; v_gene: TRBV29-1; abundance: few; CDR3aa: CSVEGGPGGDTQYF; CDR3nt: TGCAGCGTTGAAGGCGGGCCAGGGGGAGATACGCAGTATTTT
d_gene: -; j_gene: TRBJ1-1; v_gene: TRBV7-2; abundance: -; CDR3aa: CASSSRQSTEAFF; CDR3nt: TGTGCCAGCAGCTCAAGACAGAGCACTGAAGCTTTCTTT
d_gene: TRBD1; j_gene: TRBJ2-1; v_gene: TRBV9; abundance: few; CDR3aa: CASSVDGQGNEQFF; CDR3nt: TGTGCCAGCAGCGTAGACGGACAGGGGAATGAGCAGTTCTTC
d_gene: TRBD2; j_gene: TRBJ2-5; v_gene: TRBV28; abundance: -; CDR3aa: CASTPAGYQETQYF; CDR3nt: TGTGCCAGCACCCCAGCGGGGTACCAAGAGACCCAGTACTTC
d_gene: TRBD1; j_gene: TRBJ2-6; v_gene: TRBV11-2; abundance: -; CDR3aa: CASRSLTGTPSGANVLTF; CDR3nt: TGTGCCAGCAGATCACTGACAGGGACCCCCTCTGGGGCCAACGTCCTGACTTTC
d_gene: TRBD1; j_gene: TRBJ2-1; v_gene: TRBV29-1; abundance: -; CDR3aa: CSVDPPGQGWNEQFF; CDR3nt: TGCAGCGTTGATCCTCCGGGACAGGGGTGGAATGAGCAGTTCTTC
d_gene: -; j_gene: TRBJ2-5; v_gene: TRBV10-3; abundance: few; CDR3aa: CAISESDRLQETQYF; CDR3nt: TGTGCCATCAGTGAGTCCGACAGGCTCCAAGAGACCCAGTACTTC
d_gene: -; j_gene: TRBJ2-5; v_gene: TRBV21-1; abundance: -; CDR3aa: CASPVGAGVETQYF; CDR3nt: TGTGCCAGCCCCGTAGGGGCCGGGGTGGAGACCCAGTACTTC
d_gene: -; j_gene: TRBJ2-3; v_gene: TRBV27; abundance: once; CDR3aa: CASSPNSPSTDTQYF; CDR3nt: TGTGCCAGCAGTCCGAACTCCCCTAGCACAGATACGCAGTATTTT
d_gene: -; j_gene: TRBJ2-2; v_gene: TRBV6-5; abundance: many; CDR3aa: CASSSLNGFTGELFF; CDR3nt: TGTGCCAGCAGTTCTCTGAACGGATTCACCGGGGAGCTGTTTTTT
d_gene: -; j_gene: TRBJ2-7; v_gene: TRBV6-2/TRBV6-3; abundance: few; CDR3aa: CASREPGSREQYF; CDR3nt: TGTGCCAGCAGGGAACCGGGCAGCCGCGAGCAGTACTTC
d_gene: TRBD2; j_gene: TRBJ2-5; v_gene: TRBV20-1; abundance: -; CDR3aa: CSALSGGAETQYF; CDR3nt: TGCAGTGCTCTTAGCGGGGGGGCGGAGACCCAGTACTTC
d_gene: TRBD2; j_gene: TRBJ2-3; v_gene: TRBV7-8; abundance: few; CDR3aa: CASSSGTSGGLTDTQYF; CDR3nt: TGTGCCAGCAGCTCTGGGACTAGCGGGGGGCTCACAGATACGCAGTATTTT
d_gene: -; j_gene: TRBJ1-6; v_gene: TRBV9; abundance: -; CDR3aa: CASSVEGRGNSPLHF; CDR3nt: TGTGCCAGCAGCGTAGAAGGTCGCGGTAATTCACCCCTCCACTTT
d_gene: TRBD1; j_gene: TRBJ1-2; v_gene: TRBV16; abundance: -; CDR3aa: CASRRTGTVYGYTF; CDR3nt: TGTGCCAGCCGCCGTACAGGGACAGTCTATGGCTACACCTTC
d_gene: -; j_gene: TRBJ2-4; v_gene: TRBV20-1; abundance: many; CDR3aa: CSASRQAPIQYF; CDR3nt: TGCAGTGCTAGCAGACAGGCCCCCATTCAGTACTTC
d_gene: -; j_gene: TRBJ2-4; v_gene: TRBV7-8; abundance: -; CDR3aa: CASSLASRQNIQYF; CDR3nt: TGTGCCAGCAGCTTAGCTAGCCGCCAAAACATTCAGTACTTC
d_gene: -; j_gene: TRBJ2-2; v_gene: TRBV29-1; abundance: -; CDR3aa: CSAVGASTGELFF; CDR3nt: TGCAGCGCTGTGGGCGCTTCCACCGGGGAGCTGTTTTTT
d_gene: TRBD1; j_gene: TRBJ2-2; v_gene: TRBV29-1; abundance: -; CDR3aa: CSVGQGTNTGELFF; CDR3nt: TGCAGCGTTGGACAGGGTACGAACACCGGGGAGCTGTTTTTT
d_gene: -; j_gene: TRBJ1-6; v_gene: TRBV19; abundance: -; CDR3aa: CASSFTDSPLHF; CDR3nt: TGTGCCAGTAGTTTTACAGATTCACCCCTCCACTTT
d_gene: TRBD2; j_gene: TRBJ2-1; v_gene: TRBV20-1; abundance: -; CDR3aa: CSAKGLAGKDNEQFF; CDR3nt: TGCAGTGCCAAAGGACTAGCGGGGAAAGACAATGAGCAGTTCTTC
d_gene: TRBD2; j_gene: TRBJ2-5; v_gene: TRBV4-2; abundance: few; CDR3aa: CASNPGGGQETQYF; CDR3nt: TGTGCCAGCAACCCCGGGGGGGGGCAAGAGACCCAGTACTTC
d_gene: -; j_gene: TRBJ2-7; v_gene: TRBV12-3/TRBV12-4; abundance: -; CDR3aa: CASSWAVYEQYF; CDR3nt: TGTGCCAGCAGTTGGGCAGTCTACGAGCAGTACTTC
d_gene: -; j_gene: TRBJ2-3; v_gene: TRBV18; abundance: -; CDR3aa: CASSPITPAGTDTQYF; CDR3nt: TGTGCCAGCTCACCAATCACCCCCGCCGGCACAGATACGCAGTATTTT
d_gene: -; j_gene: TRBJ1-1; v_gene: TRBV6-5; abundance: -; CDR3aa: CASSYSNGDSRGDEAFF; CDR3nt: TGTGCCAGCAGTTACTCGAACGGGGATTCGAGGGGGGATGAAGCTTTCTTT
d_gene: -; j_gene: TRBJ2-2; v_gene: TRBV10-3; abundance: few; CDR3aa: CAISAASTGELFF; CDR3nt: TGTGCCATCAGTGCCGCGAGCACCGGGGAGCTGTTTTTT
d_gene: -; j_gene: TRBJ1-2; v_gene: TRBV28; abundance: -; CDR3aa: CASSLAGPGYGYTF; CDR3nt: TGTGCCAGCAGTTTAGCAGGGCCGGGCTATGGCTACACCTTC
d_gene: -; j_gene: TRBJ1-6; v_gene: TRBV7-2; abundance: few; CDR3aa: CASSLAGDTYNSPLHF; CDR3nt: TGTGCCAGCAGCTTAGCGGGGGATACCTATAATTCACCCCTCCACTTT
d_gene: -; j_gene: TRBJ1-6; v_gene: TRBV27; abundance: many; CDR3aa: CASMVGSVNSPLHF; CDR3nt: TGTGCCAGCATGGTGGGCTCTGTTAATTCACCCCTCCACTTT